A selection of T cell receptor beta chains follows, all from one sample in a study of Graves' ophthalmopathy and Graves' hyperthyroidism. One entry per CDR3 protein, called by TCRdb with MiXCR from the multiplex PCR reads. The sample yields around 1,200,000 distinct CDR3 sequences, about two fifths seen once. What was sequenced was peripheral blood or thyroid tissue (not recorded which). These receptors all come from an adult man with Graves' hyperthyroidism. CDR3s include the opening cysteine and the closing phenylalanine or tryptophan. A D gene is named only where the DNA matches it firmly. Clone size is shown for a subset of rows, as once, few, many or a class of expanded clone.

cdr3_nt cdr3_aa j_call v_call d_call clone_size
TGCGCCAGCAGTGAGTCGATCCCGGGTCGTAATTCACCCCTCCACTTT CASSESIPGRNSPLHF TRBJ1-6 TRBV10-2 . few
TGCGCCAGCAGCCAGGGGGGGAATGAGCAGTTCTTC CASSQGGNEQFF TRBJ2-1 TRBV14 . .
TGCGCCAGCAGCCAAGAAAGATTAAGAGGGCTCGGTGAAGCTTTCTTT CASSQERLRGLGEAFF TRBJ1-1 TRBV4-1 . .
. CASSFYICSIFGTALNYKQYF TRBJ2-7 TRBV7-6 . once
TGCAGTGCTAAGATTCCAGGGGGCTACGAGCAGTACTTC CSAKIPGGYEQYF TRBJ2-7 TRBV20-1 TRBD1 .
TGTGCCATCAGCGCAGAAATTGCCTACGAGCAGTACTTC CAISAEIAYEQYF TRBJ2-7 TRBV10-3 . few
TGTGCCAGCAGCACGGACAGGGCAAGCTCTGGAAACACCATATATTTT CASSTDRASSGNTIYF TRBJ1-3 TRBV7-2 TRBD1 many
TGTGCCAGCAGCTTAAGGTCCAGCTCTGGAAACACCATATATTTT CASSLRSSSGNTIYF TRBJ1-3 TRBV7-9 . few
TGTGCCAGCGGGCGGGCGGGTCCTAATCGGCCCCAGCATTTT CASGRAGPNRPQHF TRBJ1-5 TRBV19 . many
TGTGCCAGCAGAGTATCGTGGGGGAATACGTACGAGCAGTACTTC CASRVSWGNTYEQYF TRBJ2-7 TRBV28 . .
TGTGCCAGCAGGCCCAGGGGTGCTGAAGCTTTCTTT CASRPRGAEAFF TRBJ1-1 TRBV7-8 . many
TGCAGTGCTAGTAGGGGGGGAGGGAACACTGAAGCTTTCTTT CSASRGGGNTEAFF TRBJ1-1 TRBV20-1 . many
TGTGCCACCAGTGGGACCCATCGTGCGGGGGAGCTGTTTTTT CATSGTHRAGELFF TRBJ2-2 TRBV24-1 . many
TGTGCCAGCAGCTTAGCGGCAGGGGGCGCGGCTCAGCCCCAGCATTTT CASSLAAGGAAQPQHF TRBJ1-5 TRBV7-6 TRBD1 many
TGTGCCAGCAGCCCACAGCGTGAGGGTGAGACCCAGTACTTC CASSPQREGETQYF TRBJ2-5 TRBV5-5 . many
TGTGCCAGCATTGCGGGACAGGGCTACGAGCAGTACTTC CASIAGQGYEQYF TRBJ2-7 TRBV28 TRBD1 .
TGCGCCAGCAGCTATCTCGGGGCAGACACTGGGGCCAACGTCCTGACTTTC CASSYLGADTGANVLTF TRBJ2-6 TRBV5-1 . .
TGCAGTGCTAGGGCGGGATATTCGGAGCAGTACTTC CSARAGYSEQYF TRBJ2-7 TRBV20-1 . many
TGTGCCATCACCCCCTCTGGAAACACCATATATTTT CAITPSGNTIYF TRBJ1-3 TRBV10-3 . many
TGTGCCATCAGTGAGTTATGGACAGGGCCTGACCGGGAGCTGTTTTTT CAISELWTGPDRELFF TRBJ2-2 TRBV10-3 TRBD1 few
TGTGCCAGCAGCCTGATCAGGCTGAACACTGAAGCTTTCTTT CASSLIRLNTEAFF TRBJ1-1 TRBV14 . many
TGCAGCGTTGCTTCGGGGGATAATGAAAAACTGTTTTTT CSVASGDNEKLFF TRBJ1-4 TRBV29-1 . few
TGTGCCAGCAGTACCGTCCCGGGACCGATCTCTAGCAATCAGCCCCAGCATTTT CASSTVPGPISSNQPQHF TRBJ1-5 TRBV25-1 . .
TGTGCCAGTAGTACGCCCAAAGTGTCAGGGGCTCAAGAGACCCAGTACTTC CASSTPKVSGAQETQYF TRBJ2-5 TRBV19 . .
TGTGCCAGCAGTTATGAGACAGTCATTTCTCGCAATCAGCCCCAGCATTTT CASSYETVISRNQPQHF TRBJ1-5 TRBV10-3 . few
TGTGCCAGCACTTCTTGGACTGAGGTGGCCGGGGAGCTGTTTTTT CASTSWTEVAGELFF TRBJ2-2 TRBV12-3/TRBV12-4 . .
TGCGCCAGCAGCCATCCGGGACAGACCTACGAGCAGTACTTC CASSHPGQTYEQYF TRBJ2-7 TRBV4-1 TRBD1 few
TGTGCCAGCAGTCGGACAGGGCGCGCTCTTGCCGGGGAGCTGTTTTTT CASSRTGRALAGELFF TRBJ2-2 TRBV19 TRBD1 .
TGTGCCATCAGTTACCGGGGGGCCAACGTCCTGACTTTC CAISYRGANVLTF TRBJ2-6 TRBV10-3 . .
TGTGCCAGCAGCCTGACTTTAGGTGGCTACACCTTC CASSLTLGGYTF TRBJ1-2 TRBV5-4 . many
TGCAGCGTTAGACCACAGGGGAATATTTATGGCTACACCTTC CSVRPQGNIYGYTF TRBJ1-2 TRBV29-1 TRBD1 .
TGCGCCAGCAGCCAAGATACGGCAAGTACGGAAAAACTGTTTTTT CASSQDTASTEKLFF TRBJ1-4 TRBV4-3 . few
TGTGCCAGCAGTTCGGGACAGAAACAGCCCCATGGGGCCCAGCATTTT CASSSGQKQPHGAQHF TRBJ1-5 TRBV12-3/TRBV12-4 TRBD1 .
TGCAGTGCTAGTTCGACGCGGGAGCTGTTTTTT CSASSTRELFF TRBJ2-2 TRBV20-1 . .
TGTGCCAGCAAGCTAATCGGACAGGTTAATTCTGGGGCCAACGTCCTGACTTTC CASKLIGQVNSGANVLTF TRBJ2-6 TRBV6-5 TRBD1 .